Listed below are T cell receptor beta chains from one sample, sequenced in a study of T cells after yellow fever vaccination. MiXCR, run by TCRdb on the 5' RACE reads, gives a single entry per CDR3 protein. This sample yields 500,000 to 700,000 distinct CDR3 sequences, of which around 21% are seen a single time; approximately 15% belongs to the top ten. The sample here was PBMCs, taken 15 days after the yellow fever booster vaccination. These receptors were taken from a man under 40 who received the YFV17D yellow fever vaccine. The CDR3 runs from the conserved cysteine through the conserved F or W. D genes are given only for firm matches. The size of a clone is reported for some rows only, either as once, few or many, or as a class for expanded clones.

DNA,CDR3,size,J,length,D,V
TGCGCCAGCAGCACTAAATCAGGGGCTGGGGCCAACGTCCTGACTTTC,CASSTKSGAGANVLTF,few,TRBJ2-6,16,NA,TRBV5-1
TGTGCCAGCAGCCACAATCCCGGGCAAGGTGGGACAGATACGCAGTATTTT,CASSHNPGQGGTDTQYF,NA,TRBJ2-3,17,NA,TRBV4-2
TGCGCCAGCAGACCCCCCGGACCGCAGAAGGGGGAGCAGTACTTC,CASRPPGPQKGEQYF,NA,TRBJ2-7,15,NA,TRBV5-1
TGTGCCAGCAGTCCTAAGACATTCACCGGGGAGCTGTTTTTT,CASSPKTFTGELFF,NA,TRBJ2-2,14,NA,TRBV27
TGTGCCAGTGTTCAACAGGGAGGAGGCACTGAAGCTTTCTTT,CASVQQGGGTEAFF,NA,TRBJ1-1,14,NA,TRBV19
TGTGCCAGCATAAACTCAGGCAGCTTCACCGGGGAGCTGTTTTTT,CASINSGSFTGELFF,few,TRBJ2-2,15,NA,TRBV7-8
TGCGCCAGCAGCCAAGATCCCGGACTTCCAAGCACAGATACGCAGTATTTT,CASSQDPGLPSTDTQYF,few,TRBJ2-3,17,NA,TRBV4-3
TGTGCCAGCAGCGCACATAGGGGATGGGGAAACATTCAGTACTTC,CASSAHRGWGNIQYF,NA,TRBJ2-4,15,NA,TRBV9
TGCGCCAGCACCAAAGCGGGAGGGAACTACGAGCAGTACTTC,CASTKAGGNYEQYF,NA,TRBJ2-7,14,TRBD2,TRBV5-1
TGCAGTGGGCGGGATCACGCCACAGATACGCAGTATTTT,CSGRDHATDTQYF,few,TRBJ2-3,13,NA,TRBV20-1
TGTGCCAGCAGCTTAAGGGCGGGAGTTACCTACAATGAGCAGTTCTTC,CASSLRAGVTYNEQFF,NA,TRBJ2-1,16,TRBD2,TRBV7-3
TGTGCCAGCAGTTTAGGGGCTAGCAGCTCCGAGCAGTACTTC,CASSLGASSSEQYF,few,TRBJ2-7,14,NA,TRBV12-3/TRBV12-4
TGTGCCAGCAGCTCCATAGACAGGGGGGCTTTCTTT,CASSSIDRGAFF,NA,TRBJ1-1,12,TRBD1,TRBV7-2
TGTGCCAGTACTGTCGGGGCAGCTTCCTACGAGCAGTACTTC,CASTVGAASYEQYF,few,TRBJ2-7,14,NA,TRBV7-9
TGTGCCAGCACTTTGAGAAAAACTTCCTACGAGCAGTACTTC,CASTLRKTSYEQYF,NA,TRBJ2-7,14,NA,TRBV3-1
TGCAGTGCGGGGCGGGACAGGGGAGCTTTCTTT,CSAGRDRGAFF,few,TRBJ1-1,11,TRBD1,TRBV20-1
TGTGCCAGCACCACGGGAAGCGGGAAGGCCTACAATGAGCAGTTCTTC,CASTTGSGKAYNEQFF,NA,TRBJ2-1,16,TRBD2,TRBV6-2/TRBV6-3
TGTGCCAGCAGCCCCACAGGGTCGTTCGACACTGAAGCTTTCTTT,CASSPTGSFDTEAFF,few,TRBJ1-1,15,NA,TRBV3-1
TGTGCCAGCAACCCCCTGTATCGAGGGATCAATGAGCAGTTCTTC,CASNPLYRGINEQFF,many,TRBJ2-1,15,NA,TRBV7-9
TGTGCCAGTAGTATCATGATCAATCCTGGCATGAACACTGAAGCTTTCTTT,CASSIMINPGMNTEAFF,NA,TRBJ1-1,17,NA,TRBV19
TGTGCCATCAAGGTGGGCGAACGCCGGGAGGGGGAGCTGTTTTTT,CAIKVGERREGELFF,NA,TRBJ2-2,15,NA,TRBV10-3
TGTGCCAGCAGCTTTGGGGGCCCGACCGGACTTACAGATACGCAGTATTTT,CASSFGGPTGLTDTQYF,NA,TRBJ2-3,17,NA,TRBV5-8
TGCGCCAGCAGCTCGCTTGAGCTTCTAGCACCGAACACCGGGGAGCTGTTTTTT,CASSSLELLAPNTGELFF,NA,TRBJ2-2,18,NA,TRBV5-1
TGTGCCAGCAGGGTTGGGTCACATATCCAGTACTTC,CASRVGSHIQYF,few,TRBJ2-5,12,NA,TRBV12-3/TRBV12-4
TGTGCCAGCAGCCAAGAGGTTAGCGGGAGAACCTACAATGAGCAGTTCTTC,CASSQEVSGRTYNEQFF,NA,TRBJ2-1,17,TRBD2,TRBV3-1
TGTGCCAGCAGTGTTAAGGAATACAATGAGCAGTTCTTC,CASSVKEYNEQFF,NA,TRBJ2-1,13,NA,TRBV6-4
TGTGCCAGCAGAAGAACAGTGCACGAGCCGTACTTC,CASRRTVHEPYF,NA,TRBJ2-7,12,NA,TRBV28
TGTGCCAGCAGCCAGTCCTCGGCAGGGGCTACGCAGTATTTT,CASSQSSAGATQYF,NA,TRBJ2-3,14,NA,TRBV7-9
TGTGCCAGTAGTCCTGATTGGCAAGAGACCCAGTACTTC,CASSPDWQETQYF,few,TRBJ2-5,13,NA,TRBV19
TGCGCCAGCAGCCCGTTAGGGACAGACAATCAGCCCCAGCATTTT,CASSPLGTDNQPQHF,NA,TRBJ1-5,15,TRBD1,TRBV5-1
TGTGCCAGCAGCCCCTCTGGGAGATATGAGCAGTTCTTC,CASSPSGRYEQFF,NA,TRBJ2-1,13,NA,TRBV12-3/TRBV12-4
TGTGCCAGCAGCGCCGGGACTAGCGGGAGCGATACGCAGTATTTT,CASSAGTSGSDTQYF,few,TRBJ2-3,15,TRBD2,TRBV7-2